One sample yielded the 26 T cell receptor beta chains listed below, sequenced in a study of OX40 agonist ivuxolimab in advanced cancers. Clones were sequenced by immunoSEQ multiplex PCR, and TCRdb holds only the in-frame ones, with some missing. The sample lists over 50,000 clones; approximately 85% were seen once. This sample comprised CD4+ or CD8+ T cells sorted from blood, obtained in a trial of the OX40 agonist ivuxolimab. The origin of the receptors is an adult with an advanced solid tumor such as melanoma, head and neck, liver or kidney cancer.

The chain carries TRBV9 and TRBJ2-1, with D perhaps TRBD1 (5 bases). V lost 0 bases, J lost 9 bases, and 13 bases lay in between. Germline CDR1 reads SGDLS; CDR2 reads YYNGEE. The CDR3 runs to 14 residues. The CDR3 protein is CASSVGDQGFEQFF. The CDR3 nucleotides read TGTGCCAGCAGCGTAGGAGATCAGGGCTTTGAGCAGTTCTTC.

The genes are TRBV7-2 and TRBJ2-7; D remains ambiguous. Between the trimmed V and J ends, which lost 2 bases and 0 bases, there was a span of 8 bases. Germline V gene lookup returns CDR1 SGHTA and CDR2 FQGNSA. This CDR3 has 14 residues. The CDR3 DNA reads as TGTGCCAGCAGCTTATTTCAGATCTCCTACGAGCAGTACTTC. Translation: CASSLFQISYEQYF.

DNA of the CDR3: TGTGCCAGCAGCCTTGGCTCTAGCGGGGGTGCCTACGAGCAGTACTTC. Translating gives CASSLGSSGGAYEQYF. The J gene is TRBJ2-7, the V gene TRBV7-8; 10 bases fit TRBD2. Germline loops: CDR1 SGHVS, CDR2 FQNEAQ. The CDR3 totals 16 residues. V was pared by 5 bases and J by 2 bases, with 9 bases of the junction left unmatched.

The CDR3 nucleotides read TGTGCCAGCAGCGACAGCCTTGCCACCTACAATGAGCAGTTCTTC. It is translated as CASSDSLATYNEQFF. The chain is built from TRBV27 and TRBJ2-1; D is perhaps TRBD1 (5 bases). Germline V gene lookup returns CDR1 MNHEY and CDR2 SMNVEV (reference sequence). The V and J ends lost 6 bases and 2 bases respectively, with 14 bases between them. The CDR3 spans 15 residues.

V gene TRBV9 combines with J gene TRBJ1-6, with TRBD1 as a possible D gene (5 bases). V was shortened by 4 bases and J by 7 bases, with 15 bases between the two germline ends. CDR1 is SGDLS, CDR2 YYNGEE, per germline. The CDR3 has 15 residues. The CDR3, as DNA: TGTGCCAGCAGCATCGGGACGGCGGGAAATTCACCCCTCCACTTT. This gives the protein CASSIGTAGNSPLHF.

The V call is TRBV6-5, the J call TRBJ2-5; 7 nucleotides agree with TRBD2. This CDR3 spans 15 amino acids. Trimming removed 5 bases from V and 2 bases from J; junction bases left unmatched: 8. The germline V gene encodes CDR1 MNHEY and CDR2 SVGAGI. The DNA of the CDR3 is TGTGCCAGCAGTCCCTGGGGTAGCGGGCAAGAGACCCAGTACTTC. Translating gives CASSPWGSGQETQYF.

The chain combines TRBV11-3 with TRBJ2-7; TRBD1 matches at 7 bases. Germline CDR1 and CDR2: SGHNT and YENEEA. Losses at the gene ends were 5 bases for V and 6 bases for J; bases not matched to a gene: 4. The CDR3 extends over 12 amino acids. The CDR3 reads CASSQDRFEQYF. For the CDR3, the DNA is TGTGCCAGCAGCCAGGACAGGTTCGAGCAGTACTTC.

This clone was recorded once. The chain recombines TRBV6-5 with TRBJ2-2; no reliable D call. Deletions cut 6 bases from V and 3 bases from J, with 8 bases between. This CDR3 is 13 amino acids long. Germline loops: CDR1 MNHEY, CDR2 SVGAGI. This CDR3 is CASRGWDTGELFF. Here the CDR3 DNA reads TGTGCCAGCAGGGGATGGGACACCGGGGAGCTGTTTTTT.

The J gene is TRBJ1-5, the V gene TRBV27; D is ambiguous. The CDR3 loop spans 12 amino acids. Germline V gene lookup returns CDR1 MNHEY and CDR2 SMNVEV (reference sequence). V was shortened by 8 bases and J by 5 bases, with 10 bases between the two germline ends. In DNA form, the CDR3 reads TGTGCCAGCGGCCAGGACCATCAGCCCCAGCATTTT. Amino acids: CASGQDHQPQHF.

The rearrangement links TRBV27 to TRBJ2-1; 10 bases agree with TRBD2. From germline, CDR1 is MNHEY and CDR2 SMNVEV (reference sequence). V was clipped by 7 bases and J by 9 bases; unmatched bases: 6. The CDR3 totals 13 residues. CDR3 sequence (DNA): TGTGCCAGCAACCAGCGGGAGGGTGGTGAGCAGTTCTTC. Encoded protein: CASNQREGGEQFF.

The chain has TRBV11-3 and TRBJ1-1, with TRBD1 as a possible D gene (5 bases). Trimming removed 5 bases at V and 1 base at J, with 11 bases between. The CDR3 spans 14 residues. The germline V gene has CDR1 SGHNT and CDR2 YENEEA. DNA for the CDR3: TGTGCCAGCAGCCTTCAGGGAGAGAACACTGAAGCTTTCTTT. It encodes CASSLQGENTEAFF. The full variable domain, its missing parts supplied by reference TRBV11-3 and TRBJ1-1, is EAGVVQSPRYKIIEKKQPVAFWCNPISGHNTLYWYLQNLGQGPELLIRYENEEAVDDSQLPKDRFSAERLKGVDSTLKIQPAELGDSAVYLCASSLQGENTEAFFGQGTRLTVV.

This chain connects TRBV6-4 to TRBJ1-6; D is ambiguous. This CDR3 has 15 residues. Trimming shortened V by 0 bases and J by 4 bases, and 7 bases separated the two germline ends. Per the germline V gene, CDR1 is MRHNA and CDR2 is SNTAGT. DNA of the CDR3: TGTGCCAGCAGTGACTCGCGGGGATATAATTCACCCCTCCACTTT. Protein: CASSDSRGYNSPLHF.

J is TRBJ2-1 and V is TRBV4-2; 10 bases are shared with TRBD2. There are 17 residues in the CDR3. Germline V CDR1 and CDR2: LGHNA, YNFKEQ. J gave up 8 bases and V 0 bases, and 10 bases lay outside the gene matches. For the CDR3, the DNA is TGTGCCAGCAGCCAAGATGGGCTAGCGGGAGCAATCTATGAGCAGTTCTTC. As protein: CASSQDGLAGAIYEQFF.

The V call is TRBV4-1, the J call TRBJ2-3, with 14 bases fitting TRBD2. Trimming cost V 4 bases and J 4 bases; bases outside gene matches: 10. In germline, CDR1 is MGHRA, CDR2 YSYEKL. The CDR3 totals 18 residues. CDR3 sequence reads: CASSRGPGLAGDPDTQYF. CDR3 DNA: TGCGCCAGCAGCCGGGGACCGGGACTAGCGGGAGATCCAGATACGCAGTATTTT.

The genes are TRBV11-2 and TRBJ1-5; perhaps TRBD1 as D (6 bases). Germline V CDR1 and CDR2: SGHAT, FQNNGV. Deletions cut 3 bases from V and 6 bases from J, with 15 bases between. The CDR3 has 15 residues. The CDR3 is CASSFGSGDRQPQHF. The DNA of the CDR3 is TGTGCCAGCAGCTTCGGTTCAGGGGATCGTCAGCCCCAGCATTTT.

This clone has a single count. This sequence joins TRBV15 and TRBJ2-6; the D is unclear. Trimming shortened V by 0 bases and J by 5 bases, and 5 bases separated the two germline ends. Germline assignment: CDR1 LNHNV and CDR2 YYDKDF (reference sequence). This CDR3 spans 14 amino acids. The CDR3 reads CATSRDKRANVLTF. CDR3 sequence (DNA): TGTGCCACCAGCAGAGATAAAAGGGCCAACGTCCTGACTTTC.

J is TRBJ1-6 and V is TRBV25-1; perhaps TRBD1 as D (5 bases). The CDR3 runs to 15 residues. Germline CDR1 and CDR2: MGHDK and SYGVNS. Trimming stripped 11 bases from V and 3 bases from J, with 17 bases between. In nucleotides, the CDR3 is TGTGCCGGGTTGGACACTACTAGCTATAATTCACCCCTCCACTTT. Translated, it gives CAGLDTTSYNSPLHF.

The CDR3 region is CASSLEATQYF. The CDR3 DNA reads as TGTGCCAGCAGTTTGGAGGCGACCCAGTACTTC. The rearrangement joins TRBV28 to TRBJ2-5; D is perhaps TRBD2 (5 bases). Germline CDR1 is MDHEN and CDR2 is SYDVKM. Trimming shortened V by 3 bases and J by 7 bases, and 6 bases separated the two germline ends. The CDR3 is made up of 11 amino acids.

The CDR3 DNA sequence: TGTGCCAGCAGCACCCGACAGGGCCCCACTGAAGCTTTCTTT. This gives the protein CASSTRQGPTEAFF. The J gene is TRBJ1-1, the V gene TRBV7-2; 7 bases map to TRBD1. V dropped 5 bases and J dropped 4; count of bases not matched to a gene: 7. Germline CDR1 and CDR2: SGHTA and FQGNSA. This CDR3 comprises 14 residues. Supplemented by reference TRBV7-2 and TRBJ1-1, the full variable domain reads GAGVSQSPSNKVTEKGKDVELRCDPISGHTALYWYRQSLGQGLEFLIYFQGNSAPDKSGLPSDRFSAERTGGSVSTLTIQRTQQEDSAVYLCASSTRQGPTEAFFGQGTRLTVV.

The rearrangement links TRBV5-1 to TRBJ2-7, with TRBD2 matching 7 bases. The CDR3 is 13 amino acids. The junction had 7 bases not matched to a gene; V was cut back by 4 bases and J by 6 bases. CDR1 and CDR2 (germline): SGHRS, YFSETQ. Here the CDR3 reads CASSAYGGSEQYF. CDR3 bases: TGCGCCAGCAGCGCCTACGGGGGGAGCGAGCAGTACTTC.

This clone appeared a few times. V and J are TRBV7-9 and TRBJ1-2; 7 positions match TRBD1. The CDR3 spans 14 residues. Per germline, CDR1 SEHNR and CDR2 FQNEAQ (reference sequence). V gave up 5 bases and J gave up 4 bases; unmatched junction bases: 7. In DNA, the CDR3 is TGTGCCAGCAGCCTCCCGGGACAGAGCTATGGCTACACCTTC. It specifies CASSLPGQSYGYTF.

This chain joins TRBV6-5 and TRBJ1-2; 7 nucleotides match TRBD1. Unmatched junction bases numbered 9, after V lost 6 bases and J lost 5 bases. Germline V CDR1 and CDR2: MNHEY, SVGAGI. The CDR3 spans 14 residues. CDR3 region: CASRPGTAGYGYTF. CDR3 coding DNA: TGTGCCAGCAGACCTGGGACAGCGGGATATGGCTACACCTTC.

The rearrangement uses TRBV9 and TRBJ1-4; unclear D gene. Per the germline V gene, CDR1 is SGDLS and CDR2 is YYNGEE. V lost 2 bases to trimming and J lost 5 bases, with 10 bases between them. The CDR3 consists of 14 residues. The CDR3, as DNA: TGTGCCAGCAGCGTTGGACCGATGAATGAAAAACTGTTTTTT. Residues: CASSVGPMNEKLFF.

The chain recombines TRBV19 with TRBJ1-4; D unresolved. Germline CDR1 is LNHDA and CDR2 is SQIVND (reference sequence). The CDR3 has 15 amino acids. Trimming removed 6 bases at V and 0 bases at J, with 11 bases between. The CDR3 DNA reads as TGTGCCAGTAGGACCCCCGGGACAACTAATGAAAAACTGTTTTTT. This codes for CASRTPGTTNEKLFF.

V is TRBV29-1 and J is TRBJ2-3, with D perhaps assigned TRBD1 or TRBD2 (5 bases each). CDR3 size: 14 residues. The germline gives CDR1 SQVTM, CDR2 ANQGSEA. Trimming took 4 bases from V and 0 from J, leaving 11 bases between them. The CDR3 reads CSVGGEWSTDTQYF. CDR3 coding DNA: TGCAGCGTTGGAGGGGAGTGGAGCACAGATACGCAGTATTTT.

J is TRBJ1-2 and V is TRBV28, with 9 bases that match TRBD1. CDR3 length: 14 amino acids. Losses at the gene ends were 5 bases for V and 5 bases for J; bases not matched to a gene: 6. Per the germline V gene, CDR1 is MDHEN and CDR2 is SYDVKM. DNA of the CDR3: TGTGCCAGCAGTACGGGACAGGGCTTATATGGCTACACCTTC. As protein: CASSTGQGLYGYTF.